Reported below is one TCR beta chain. The antigen is undetermined. CD4 enrichment then naive enrichment separated naive from memory CD4+ cells. The data stem from a study of CD4 T cells in relation to SARS-CoV-2 and coronaviruses. Libraries were prepared by immunoSEQ multiplex PCR; TCRdb keeps only in-frame clonotypes and omits some of them. The sample records around 30,000 clones, around 76% being singletons. This receptor was identified in an adult with COVID-19. Sequenced input: memory CD4+ T cells from PBMCs, cultured in vitro.

The CDR3 DNA sequence: TGTGCCAGTACCCCGGGAGGGGCGGGCAAAAACATTCAGTACTTC. Its protein is CASTPGGAGKNIQYF. The chain carries TRBV19 and TRBJ2-4; 8 bases are shared with TRBD2. J lost 3 bases, V lost 7 bases, and 8 bases had no gene match. The V gene's germline CDR1 is LNHDA and CDR2 SQIVND (reference sequence). CDR3 length equals 15 residues.